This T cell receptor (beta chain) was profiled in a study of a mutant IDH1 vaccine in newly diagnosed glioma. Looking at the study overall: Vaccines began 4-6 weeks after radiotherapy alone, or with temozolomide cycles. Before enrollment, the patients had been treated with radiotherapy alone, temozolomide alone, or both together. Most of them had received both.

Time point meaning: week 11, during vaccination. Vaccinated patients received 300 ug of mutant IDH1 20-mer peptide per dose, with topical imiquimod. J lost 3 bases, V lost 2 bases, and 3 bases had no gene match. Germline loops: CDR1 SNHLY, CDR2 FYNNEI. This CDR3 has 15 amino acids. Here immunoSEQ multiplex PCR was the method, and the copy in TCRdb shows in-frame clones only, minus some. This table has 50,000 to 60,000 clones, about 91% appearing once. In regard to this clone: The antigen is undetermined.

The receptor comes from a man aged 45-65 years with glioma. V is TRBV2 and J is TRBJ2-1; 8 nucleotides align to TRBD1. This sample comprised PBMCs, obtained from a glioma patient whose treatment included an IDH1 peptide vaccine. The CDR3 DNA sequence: TGTGCCAGCAGTGAACGACAGGGGCGCTACAATGAGCAGTTCTTC. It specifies CASSERQGRYNEQFF.